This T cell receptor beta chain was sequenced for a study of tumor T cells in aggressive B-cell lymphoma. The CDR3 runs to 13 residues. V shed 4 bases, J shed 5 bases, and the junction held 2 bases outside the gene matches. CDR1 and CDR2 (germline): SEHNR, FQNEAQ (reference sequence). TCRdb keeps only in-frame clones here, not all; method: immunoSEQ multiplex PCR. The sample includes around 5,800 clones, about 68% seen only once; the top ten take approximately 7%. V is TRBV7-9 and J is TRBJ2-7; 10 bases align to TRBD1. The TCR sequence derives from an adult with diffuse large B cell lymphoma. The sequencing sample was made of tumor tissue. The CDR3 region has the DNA TGTGCCAGCAGCTCCGGGACAGGGGACGAGCAGTACTTC. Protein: CASSSGTGDEQYF. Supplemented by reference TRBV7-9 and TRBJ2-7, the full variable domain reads DTGVSQNPRHKITKRGQNVTFRCDPISEHNRLYWYRQTLGQGPEFLTYFQNEAQLEKSRLLSDRFSAERPKGSFSTLEIQRTEQGDSAMYLCASSSGTGDEQYFGPGTRLTVT.